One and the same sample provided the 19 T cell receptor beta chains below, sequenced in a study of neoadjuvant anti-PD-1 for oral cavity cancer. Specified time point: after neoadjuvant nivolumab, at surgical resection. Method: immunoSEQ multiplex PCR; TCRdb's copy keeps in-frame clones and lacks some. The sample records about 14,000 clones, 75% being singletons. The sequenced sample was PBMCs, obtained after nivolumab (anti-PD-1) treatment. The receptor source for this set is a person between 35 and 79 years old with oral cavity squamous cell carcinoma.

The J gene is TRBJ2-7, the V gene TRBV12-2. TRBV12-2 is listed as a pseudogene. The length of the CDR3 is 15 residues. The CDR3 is CASRLSTQTLYEQYF. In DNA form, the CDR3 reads TGTGCAAGTCGCTTATCGACCCAAACCTTATACGAGCAGTACTTC.

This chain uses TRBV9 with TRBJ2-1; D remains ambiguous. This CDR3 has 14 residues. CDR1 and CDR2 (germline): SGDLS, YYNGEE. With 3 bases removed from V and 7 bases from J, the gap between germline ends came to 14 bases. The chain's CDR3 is CASSGLMVGNEQFF. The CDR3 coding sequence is TGTGCCAGCAGCGGGTTAATGGTTGGGAATGAGCAGTTCTTC.

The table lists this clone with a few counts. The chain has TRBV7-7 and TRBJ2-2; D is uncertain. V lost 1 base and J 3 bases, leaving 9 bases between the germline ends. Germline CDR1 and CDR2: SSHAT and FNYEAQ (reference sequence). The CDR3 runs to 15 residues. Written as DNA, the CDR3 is TGTGCCAGCAGCTTAGGGACCCCTTACACCGGGGAGCTGTTTTTT. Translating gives CASSLGTPYTGELFF.

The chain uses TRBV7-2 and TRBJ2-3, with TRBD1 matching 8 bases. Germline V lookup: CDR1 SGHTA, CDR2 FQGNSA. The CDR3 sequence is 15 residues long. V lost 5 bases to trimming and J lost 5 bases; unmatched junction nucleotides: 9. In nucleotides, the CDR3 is TGTGCCAGCAGCCGGCAGGGGGCGACTGTAGATACGCAGTATTTT. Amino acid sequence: CASSRQGATVDTQYF.

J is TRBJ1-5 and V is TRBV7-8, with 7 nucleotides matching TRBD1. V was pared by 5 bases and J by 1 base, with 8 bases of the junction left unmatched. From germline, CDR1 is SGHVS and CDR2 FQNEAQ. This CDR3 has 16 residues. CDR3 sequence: CASSTYRGGSNQPQHF. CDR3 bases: TGTGCCAGCAGCACGTACAGGGGAGGCAGCAATCAGCCCCAGCATTTT.

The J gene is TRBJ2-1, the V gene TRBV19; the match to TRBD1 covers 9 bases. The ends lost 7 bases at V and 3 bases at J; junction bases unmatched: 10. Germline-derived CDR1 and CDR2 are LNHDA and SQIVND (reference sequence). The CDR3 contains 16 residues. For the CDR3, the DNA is TGTGCCAGTACTCCTAGGGGGACAGGGTACTACAATGAGCAGTTCTTC. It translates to CASTPRGTGYYNEQFF.

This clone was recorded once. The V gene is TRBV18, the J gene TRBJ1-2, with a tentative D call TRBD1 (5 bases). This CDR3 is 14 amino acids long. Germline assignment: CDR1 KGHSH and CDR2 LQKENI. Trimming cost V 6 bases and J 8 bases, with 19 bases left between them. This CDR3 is CASSPAGDRGGYTF. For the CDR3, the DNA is TGTGCCAGCTCTCCGGCGGGGGACCGCGGCGGCTACACCTTC.

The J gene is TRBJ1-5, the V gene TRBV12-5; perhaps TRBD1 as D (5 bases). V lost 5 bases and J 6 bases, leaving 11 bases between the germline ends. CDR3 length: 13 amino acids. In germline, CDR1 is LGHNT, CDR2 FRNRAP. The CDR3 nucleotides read TGTGCTAGTGGTCCGTATAGGGGTCAGCCCCAGCATTTT. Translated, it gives CASGPYRGQPQHF. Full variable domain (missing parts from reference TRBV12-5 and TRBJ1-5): DARVTQTPRHKVTEMGQEVTMRCQPILGHNTVFWYRQTMMQGLELLAYFRNRAPLDDSGMPKDRFSAEMPDATLATLKIQPSEPRDSAVYFCASGPYRGQPQHFGDGTRLSIL.

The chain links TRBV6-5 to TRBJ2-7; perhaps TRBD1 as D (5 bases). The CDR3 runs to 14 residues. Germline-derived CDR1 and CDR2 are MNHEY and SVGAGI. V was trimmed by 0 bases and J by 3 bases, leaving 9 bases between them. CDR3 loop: CASSYSAGIYEQYF. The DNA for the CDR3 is TGTGCCAGCAGTTACTCCGCAGGGATCTACGAGCAGTACTTC.

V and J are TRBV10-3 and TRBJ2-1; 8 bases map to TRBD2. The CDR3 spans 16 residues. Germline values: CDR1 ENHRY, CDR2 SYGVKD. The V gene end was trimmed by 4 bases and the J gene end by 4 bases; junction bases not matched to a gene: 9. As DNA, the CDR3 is TGTGCCATCAGTGCCCCCGGGAGGGGGAGATACAATGAGCAGTTCTTC. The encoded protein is CAISAPGRGRYNEQFF.

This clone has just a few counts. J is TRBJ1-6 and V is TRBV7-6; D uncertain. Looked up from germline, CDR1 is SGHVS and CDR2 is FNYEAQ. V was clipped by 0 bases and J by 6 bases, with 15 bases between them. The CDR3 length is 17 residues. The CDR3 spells CASSLAPAALFNSPLHF. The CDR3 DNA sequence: TGTGCCAGCAGCTTAGCGCCGGCCGCATTGTTTAATTCACCCCTCCACTTT. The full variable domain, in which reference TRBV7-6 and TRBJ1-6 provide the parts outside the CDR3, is GAGVSQSPRYKVTKRGQDVALRCDPISGHVSLYWYRQALGQGPEFLTYFNYEAQQDKSGLPNDRFSAERPEGSISTLTIQRTEQRDSAMYRCASSLAPAALFNSPLHFGNGTRLTVT.

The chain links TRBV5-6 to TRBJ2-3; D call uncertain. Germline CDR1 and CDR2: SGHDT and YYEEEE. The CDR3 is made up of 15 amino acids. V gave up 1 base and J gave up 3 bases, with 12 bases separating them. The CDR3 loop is CASSLSHPQTDTQYF. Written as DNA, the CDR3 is TGTGCCAGCAGCTTGAGTCACCCCCAAACAGATACGCAGTATTTT.

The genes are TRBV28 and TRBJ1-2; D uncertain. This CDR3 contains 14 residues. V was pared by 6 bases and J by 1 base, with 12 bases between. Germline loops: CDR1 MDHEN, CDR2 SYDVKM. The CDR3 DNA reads TGTGCCAGCAGCCGGGCCAAGGATAACTATGGCTACACCTTC. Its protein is CASSRAKDNYGYTF.

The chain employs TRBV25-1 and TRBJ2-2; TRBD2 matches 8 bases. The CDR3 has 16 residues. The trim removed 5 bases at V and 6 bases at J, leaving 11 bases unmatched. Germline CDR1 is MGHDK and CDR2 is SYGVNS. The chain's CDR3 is CASSTSGTRKAGELFF. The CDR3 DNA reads TGTGCCAGCAGTACCTCCGGGACTAGAAAGGCCGGGGAGCTGTTTTTT. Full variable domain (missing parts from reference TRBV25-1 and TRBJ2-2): EADIYQTPRYLVIGTGKKITLECSQTMGHDKMYWYQQDPGMELHLIHYSYGVNSTEKGDLSSESTVSRIRTEHFPLTLESARPSHTSQYLCASSTSGTRKAGELFFGEGSRLTVL.

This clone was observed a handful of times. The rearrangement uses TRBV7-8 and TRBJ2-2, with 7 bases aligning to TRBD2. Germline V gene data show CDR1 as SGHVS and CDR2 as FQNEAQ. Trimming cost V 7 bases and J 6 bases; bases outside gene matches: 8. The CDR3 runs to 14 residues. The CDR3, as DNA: TGTGCCAGCATGGGCGGGAGATTGGCCGGGGAGCTGTTTTTT. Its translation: CASMGGRLAGELFF.

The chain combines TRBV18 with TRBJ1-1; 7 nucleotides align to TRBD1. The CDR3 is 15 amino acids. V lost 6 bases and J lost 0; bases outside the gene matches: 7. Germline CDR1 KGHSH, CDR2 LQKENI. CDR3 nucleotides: TGTGCCAGCTCGGCGACAGGGCGGTTGAACACTGAAGCTTTCTTT. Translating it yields CASSATGRLNTEAFF.

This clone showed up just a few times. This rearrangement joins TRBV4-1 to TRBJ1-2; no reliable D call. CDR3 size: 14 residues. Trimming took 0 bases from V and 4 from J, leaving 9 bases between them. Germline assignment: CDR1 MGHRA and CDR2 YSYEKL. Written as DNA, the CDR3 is TGCGCCAGCAGCCAAGAGGTACAGAGCTATGGCTACACCTTC. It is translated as CASSQEVQSYGYTF.

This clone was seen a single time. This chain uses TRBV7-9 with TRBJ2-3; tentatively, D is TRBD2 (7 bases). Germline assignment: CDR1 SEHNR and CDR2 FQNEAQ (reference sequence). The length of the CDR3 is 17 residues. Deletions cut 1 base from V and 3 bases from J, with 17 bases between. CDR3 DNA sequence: TGTGCCAGCAGCTTAGGGGACCGGGGGGCTAGAACAGATACGCAGTATTTT. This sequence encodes CASSLGDRGARTDTQYF.

CDR3 nucleotides: TGTGCCAGCACCCGAGGGACTAGCGGGAACCACGAGCAGTACTTC. Translating gives CASTRGTSGNHEQYF. This rearrangement joins TRBV6-1 to TRBJ2-7, with 13 bases lining up with TRBD2. Germline CDR1 MNHNS, CDR2 SASEGT. The J segment lost 5 bases and the V segment lost 7 bases, leaving 8 bases of the junction unmatched. CDR3 size: 15 residues.